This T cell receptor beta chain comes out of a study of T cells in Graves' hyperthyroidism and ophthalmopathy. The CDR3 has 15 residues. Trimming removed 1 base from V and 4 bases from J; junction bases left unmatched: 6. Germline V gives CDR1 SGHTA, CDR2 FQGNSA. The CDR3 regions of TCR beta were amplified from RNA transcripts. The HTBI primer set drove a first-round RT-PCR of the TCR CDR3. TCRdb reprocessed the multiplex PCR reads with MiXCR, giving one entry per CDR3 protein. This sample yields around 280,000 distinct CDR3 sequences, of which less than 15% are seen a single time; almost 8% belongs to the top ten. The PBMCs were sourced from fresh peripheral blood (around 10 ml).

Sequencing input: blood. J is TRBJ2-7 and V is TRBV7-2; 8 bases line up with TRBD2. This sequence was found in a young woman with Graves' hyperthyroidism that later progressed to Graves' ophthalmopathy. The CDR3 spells CASSLDREGIYEQYF. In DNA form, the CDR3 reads TGTGCCAGCAGCTTAGACCGGGAGGGGATTTACGAGCAGTACTTC.